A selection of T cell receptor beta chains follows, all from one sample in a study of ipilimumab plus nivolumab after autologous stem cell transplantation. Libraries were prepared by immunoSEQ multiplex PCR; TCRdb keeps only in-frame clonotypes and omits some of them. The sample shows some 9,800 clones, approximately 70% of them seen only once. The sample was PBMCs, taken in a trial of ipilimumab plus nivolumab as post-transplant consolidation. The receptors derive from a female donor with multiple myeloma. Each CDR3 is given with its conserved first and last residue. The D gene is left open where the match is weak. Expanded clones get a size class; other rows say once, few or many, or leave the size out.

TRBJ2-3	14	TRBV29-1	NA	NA	TGCAGCCCGAGGGGTCCGAGCGGAGGAGATACGCAGTATTTT	CSPRGPSGGDTQYF
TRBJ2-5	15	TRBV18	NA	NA	TGTGCCAGCTCAGTAGAAAGAGGGCGCGGAGAGACCCAGTACTTC	CASSVERGRGETQYF
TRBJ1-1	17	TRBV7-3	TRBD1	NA	TGTGCCAGCAGCCCGCGGACAGGGCCCCCCACGAACACTGAGGCTTTCTTT	CASSPRTGPPTNTEAFF
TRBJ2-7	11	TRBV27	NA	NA	TGTGCCAGCGGCTGGGACTACGAGCAGTACTTC	CASGWDYEQYF
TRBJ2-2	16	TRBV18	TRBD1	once	TGTGCCAGCTCACCCCCGGGACAGGGGAACACCGGGGAGCTGTTTTTT	CASSPPGQGNTGELFF
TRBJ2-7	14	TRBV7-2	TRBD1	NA	TGTGCCAGCAGCTGGCCGGGACAGGTCTACGAGCAGTACTTC	CASSWPGQVYEQYF
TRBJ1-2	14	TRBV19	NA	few	TGTGCCAGTAGTATCGCGGGAATTTACTATGGCTACACCTTC	CASSIAGIYYGYTF
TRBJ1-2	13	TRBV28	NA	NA	TGTGCCAGCAGTTTGTTGGATAACTATGGCTACACCTTC	CASSLLDNYGYTF
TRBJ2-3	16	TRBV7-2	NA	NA	TGTGCCAGCAGCACGGGTAGGAGAGGGGACACAGATACGCAGTATTTT	CASSTGRRGDTDTQYF
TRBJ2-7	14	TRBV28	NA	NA	TGTGCCAGCAGTTTATACCCGGGACCCTACGAGCAGTACTTC	CASSLYPGPYEQYF
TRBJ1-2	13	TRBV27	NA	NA	TGTGCCAGCAGTTCCAGGGGTGACTATGGCTACACCTTC	CASSSRGDYGYTF
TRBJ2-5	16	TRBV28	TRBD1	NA	TGTGCCAGCAGTTCACCGGGACAGGGCTTAGGAGAGACCCAGTACTTC	CASSSPGQGLGETQYF
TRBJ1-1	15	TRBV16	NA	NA	TGTGCCAGCAGCCACCCTTTCGACCGGGTGGCTGAAGCTTTCTTT	CASSHPFDRVAEAFF
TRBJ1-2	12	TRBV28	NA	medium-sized	TGTGCCAGCAGTTTAGAGGTCTGGGGCTACACCTTC	CASSLEVWGYTF
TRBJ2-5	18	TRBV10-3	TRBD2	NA	TGTGCCATCAGTGAGTCGGGTAGGGCTAGCGGTCAGAGGGAGACCCAGTACTTC	CAISESGRASGQRETQYF
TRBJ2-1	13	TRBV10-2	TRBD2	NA	TGCGCCAGCAGTCCGAGACTAACGGGAGGGCAGTTCTTC	CASSPRLTGGQFF
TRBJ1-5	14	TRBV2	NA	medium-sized	TGTGCCAGCAGTTGGGGGGAGGTAGGTCAGCCCCAGCATTTT	CASSWGEVGQPQHF
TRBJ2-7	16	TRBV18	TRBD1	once	TGTGCCAGCTCACCACTAGAGGGACAGGGTTTTTACGAGCAGTACTTC	CASSPLEGQGFYEQYF
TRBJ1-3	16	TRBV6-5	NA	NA	TGTGCCAGCAGTTACGATGGGGGGAACTCTGGAAACACCATATATTTT	CASSYDGGNSGNTIYF
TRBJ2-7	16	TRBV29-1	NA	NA	TGCAGCGTTGTCCTTGCTGGGACTTTAGCCCCCTACGAGCAGTACTTC	CSVVLAGTLAPYEQYF
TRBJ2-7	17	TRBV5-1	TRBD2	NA	TGCGCCAGCAGCTCGCCCACCACTAGCGGGAGATTTAACGAGCAGTACTTC	CASSSPTTSGRFNEQYF
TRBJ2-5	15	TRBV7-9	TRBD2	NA	TGTGCCAGCAGCCTCAGCGGGAGGGGTCAAGAGACCCAGTACTTC	CASSLSGRGQETQYF
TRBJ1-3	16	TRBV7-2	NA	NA	TGTGCCAGCAGCCCCAATGGCGCAAGCTCTGGAAACACCATATATTTT	CASSPNGASSGNTIYF
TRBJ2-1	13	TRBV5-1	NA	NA	TGCGCCAGCAGCCCACAGGGAATCAATGAGCAGTTCTTC	CASSPQGINEQFF
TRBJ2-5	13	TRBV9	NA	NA	TGTGCCAGCAGCCCAGCGGTCTGGGAGACCCAGTACTTC	CASSPAVWETQYF
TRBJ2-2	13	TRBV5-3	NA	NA	TGTGCCAGCAGCTTAAAAGGGAAGAGGGAGCTGTTTTTT	CASSLKGKRELFF
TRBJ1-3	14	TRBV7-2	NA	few	TGTGCCAGCAGCCCCTCTAACTCTGGAAACACCATATATTTT	CASSPSNSGNTIYF
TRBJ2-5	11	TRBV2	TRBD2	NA	TGTGCCAGCACTAGCGGGAGACCCCAGTACTTC	CASTSGRPQYF
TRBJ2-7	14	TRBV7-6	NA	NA	TGTGCCAGCAGCTTGGTCCGGAGGGATGGCGAGCAGTACTTC	CASSLVRRDGEQYF
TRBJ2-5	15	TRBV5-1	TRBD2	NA	TGCGCCAGCAGCTTACTAGCGGGAATTGGTGAGACCCAGTACTTC	CASSLLAGIGETQYF
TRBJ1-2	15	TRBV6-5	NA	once	TGTGCCAGCAGTTTCAATTCCCCTCGGGGCTATGGCTACACCTTC	CASSFNSPRGYGYTF
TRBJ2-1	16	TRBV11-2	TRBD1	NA	TGTGCCAGCAGCTTACGGGACAGGGGGATTTACAATGAGCAGTTCTTC	CASSLRDRGIYNEQFF
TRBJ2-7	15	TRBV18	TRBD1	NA	TGTGCCAGCTCACCACCGACAGGGAACCCCTACGAGCAGTACTTC	CASSPPTGNPYEQYF
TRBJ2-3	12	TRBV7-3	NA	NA	TGTGCCAGCAGTCTTACGTCCGATACGCAGTATTTT	CASSLTSDTQYF
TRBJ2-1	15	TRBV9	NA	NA	TGTGCCAGCAGCGCGACAGTTGGCGCCTACAATGAGCAGTTCTTC	CASSATVGAYNEQFF
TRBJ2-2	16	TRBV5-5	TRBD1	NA	TGTGCCAGCAGCCCCCAGGGGGATTGGAACACCGGGGAGCTGTTTTTT	CASSPQGDWNTGELFF
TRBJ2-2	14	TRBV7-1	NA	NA	TGTGCCAGCAGCTTAGAGGAGGAAACCGGGGAGCTGTTTTTT	CASSLEEETGELFF
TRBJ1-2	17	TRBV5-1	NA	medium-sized	TGCGCCAGCAGCTTGGGGACGTTCCCCCGAACAGGGAGCGGCTACACCTTC	CASSLGTFPRTGSGYTF
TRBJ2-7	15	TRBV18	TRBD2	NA	TGTGCCAGCTCACCAGTAGCGGGCCTAACCTACGAGCAGTACTTC	CASSPVAGLTYEQYF
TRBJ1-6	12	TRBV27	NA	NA	TGTGCCAGCAGTTTCCCCCATTCACCCCTCCACTTT	CASSFPHSPLHF
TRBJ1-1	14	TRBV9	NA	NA	TGTGCCAGCAGTCCTTACGGTGTGGACACTGAAGCTTTCTTT	CASSPYGVDTEAFF
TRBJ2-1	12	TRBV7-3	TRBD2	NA	TGTGCCAGCAGCTCCCAAGCGGGGGAGCAGTTCTTC	CASSSQAGEQFF
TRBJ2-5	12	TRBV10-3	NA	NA	TGTGCCATCAGGGAGACAGTTAATGAGCAGTACTTC	CAIRETVNEQYF
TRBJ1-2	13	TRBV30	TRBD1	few	TGTGCCTGCAAACGTCAGGGGGGTTATGGCTACACCTTC	CACKRQGGYGYTF
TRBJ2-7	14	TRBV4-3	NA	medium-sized	TGCGCCAGCAGCCAAGATAGGGGAACCTACGAGCAGTACTTC	CASSQDRGTYEQYF